This paragraph covers one T cell receptor beta chain sequence. The antigen is not known. The data were taken from a study of blood T cells in healthy people across ages. Regarding the study as a whole: Donor CMV status, an unknown factor, possibly confounded changes in expanded clonotypes.

Primers used in a second PCR of about 6 to 12 cycles were a sample-barcoded 5' primer and a J-beta primer mix. From the 5' RACE reads, TCRdb called clonotypes with MiXCR, one entry per CDR3 protein. This table has some 1.7 million distinct CDR3 sequences, roughly 27% appearing once. Each sample gave at least 6.5 million isolated PBMCs. Germline values: CDR1 DFQATT, CDR2 SNEGSKA (reference sequence). V lost 6 bases, J lost 4 bases, and 17 bases lay in between. The CDR3 extends over 14 amino acids. The V and J genes are TRBV20-1 and TRBJ2-3; a weak D match, TRBD2 (6 bases). Sequencing was done on a sample of blood. The receptor was isolated from a woman aged 25 to 39 in good health. CDR3 in amino acids: CSANPGEGADTQYF. The CDR3 DNA reads as TGCAGTGCAAATCCGGGAGAAGGGGCAGATACGCAGTATTTT.